This TCR beta chain originates from a study of somatic mutations in cytotoxic T cells in rheumatoid arthritis. The germline V gene has CDR1 MNHEY and CDR2 SVGAGI. CDR3 length: 13 residues. Trimming shortened V by 2 bases and J by 2 bases, and 6 bases separated the two germline ends. This clone is a singleton in its sample. Here immunoSEQ multiplex PCR was the method, and the copy in TCRdb shows in-frame clones only, minus some. The sample has about 18,000 clones; 80% are singletons. Sequencing input: CD8+ T cells sorted from blood. The chain recombines TRBV6-5 with TRBJ1-2; the D gene is possibly TRBD1 (5 bases). This clonotype was sampled from an adult with rheumatoid arthritis. CDR3 DNA sequence: TGTGCCAGCAGTTACGGGGGGAACTATGGCTACACCTTC. Translated, it gives CASSYGGNYGYTF.